This T cell receptor beta chain was captured by sequencing in a study of T cell responses to AZD1222 COVID-19 vaccine. Findings of the study overall: Clonal diversity may have been underestimated in mostly white British donors. Repertoire samples came only from after the peak T cell response. Seropositivity was recorded at baseline in only a handful of AZD1222 recipients.

Germline loops: CDR1 MNHEY, CDR2 SVGAGI. Trimming stripped 2 bases from V and 8 bases from J, with 9 bases between. The CDR3 contains 12 residues. The protocol was immunoSEQ multiplex PCR, while the TCRdb copy is restricted to in-frame clones and leaves out a portion. The sample records roughly 200,000 clones, 85% to 95% being singletons. Comments on this clone: Antigen specificity is unknown.

V gene TRBV6-5 combines with J gene TRBJ1-1; D is unresolved. This receptor was taken from an adult who received the MenACWY meningococcal vaccine as a control. The material sequenced was peripheral blood, taken 28 days after the second dose of the MenACWY control vaccine. CDR3 nucleotides: TGTGCCAGCAGTTACGTGGACGCAGAAGCTTTCTTT. Amino acids: CASSYVDAEAFF.